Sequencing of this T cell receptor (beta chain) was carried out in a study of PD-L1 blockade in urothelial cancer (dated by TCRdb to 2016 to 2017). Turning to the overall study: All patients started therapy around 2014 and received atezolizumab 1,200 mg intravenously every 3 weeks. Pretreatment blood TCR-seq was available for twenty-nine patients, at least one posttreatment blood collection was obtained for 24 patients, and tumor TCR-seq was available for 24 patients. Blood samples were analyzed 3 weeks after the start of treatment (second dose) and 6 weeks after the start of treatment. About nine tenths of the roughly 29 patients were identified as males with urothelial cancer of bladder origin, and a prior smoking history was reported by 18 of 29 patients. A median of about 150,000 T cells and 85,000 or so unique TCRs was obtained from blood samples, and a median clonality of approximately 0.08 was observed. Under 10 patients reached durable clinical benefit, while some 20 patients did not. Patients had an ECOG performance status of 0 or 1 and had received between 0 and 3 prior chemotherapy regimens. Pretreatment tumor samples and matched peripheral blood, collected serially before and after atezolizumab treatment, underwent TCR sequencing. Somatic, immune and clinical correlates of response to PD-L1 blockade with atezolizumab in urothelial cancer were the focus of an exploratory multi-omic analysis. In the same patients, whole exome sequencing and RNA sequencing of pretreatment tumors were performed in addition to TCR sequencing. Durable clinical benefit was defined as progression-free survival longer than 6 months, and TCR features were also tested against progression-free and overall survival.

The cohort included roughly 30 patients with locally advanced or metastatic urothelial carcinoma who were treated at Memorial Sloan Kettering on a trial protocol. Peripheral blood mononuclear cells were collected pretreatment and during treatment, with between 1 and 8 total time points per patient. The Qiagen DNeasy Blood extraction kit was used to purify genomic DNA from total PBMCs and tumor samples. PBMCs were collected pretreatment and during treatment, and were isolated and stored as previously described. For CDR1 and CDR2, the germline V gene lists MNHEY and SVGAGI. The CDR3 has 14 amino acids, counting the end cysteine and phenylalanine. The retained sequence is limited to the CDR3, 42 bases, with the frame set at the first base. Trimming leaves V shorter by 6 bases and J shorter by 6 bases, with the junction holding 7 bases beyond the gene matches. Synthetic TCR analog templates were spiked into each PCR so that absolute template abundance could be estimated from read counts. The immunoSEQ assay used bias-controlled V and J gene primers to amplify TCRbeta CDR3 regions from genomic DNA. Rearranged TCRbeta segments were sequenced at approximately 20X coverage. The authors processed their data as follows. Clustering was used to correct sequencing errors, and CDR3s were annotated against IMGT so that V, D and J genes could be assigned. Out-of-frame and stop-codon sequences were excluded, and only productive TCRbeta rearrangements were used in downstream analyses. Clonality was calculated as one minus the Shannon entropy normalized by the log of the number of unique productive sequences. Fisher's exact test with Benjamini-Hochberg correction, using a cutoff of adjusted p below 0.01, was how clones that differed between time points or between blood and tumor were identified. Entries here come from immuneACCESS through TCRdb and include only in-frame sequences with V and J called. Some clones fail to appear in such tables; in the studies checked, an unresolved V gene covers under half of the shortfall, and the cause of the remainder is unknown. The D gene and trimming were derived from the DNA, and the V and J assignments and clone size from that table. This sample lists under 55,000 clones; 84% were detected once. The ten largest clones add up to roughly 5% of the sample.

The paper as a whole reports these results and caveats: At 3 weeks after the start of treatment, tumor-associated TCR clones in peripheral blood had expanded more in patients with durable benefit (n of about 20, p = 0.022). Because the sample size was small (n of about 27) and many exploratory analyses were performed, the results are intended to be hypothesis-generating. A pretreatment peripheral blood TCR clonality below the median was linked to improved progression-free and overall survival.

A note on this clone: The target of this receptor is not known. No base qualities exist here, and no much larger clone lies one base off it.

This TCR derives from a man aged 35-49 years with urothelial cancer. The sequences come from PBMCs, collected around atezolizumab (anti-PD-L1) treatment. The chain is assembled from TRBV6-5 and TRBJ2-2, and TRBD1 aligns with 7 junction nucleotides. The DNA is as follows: TGTGCCAGCAGAAAACCAGGGGGATCCGGGGAGCTGTTTTTT. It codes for CASRKPGGSGELFF.